A selection of T cell receptor beta chains follows, all from one sample in a study of control samples from healthy donors and cancer patients. Assay: immunoSEQ multiplex PCR; the TCRdb copy retains only in-frame clones and omits some. The sample holds 150,000 or so clones; about nine tenths are singletons and the top ten take around 5.4%. Sequenced: blood. The receptors stem from a young man in good health. CDR3s include the opening cysteine and the closing phenylalanine or tryptophan. D genes are given only for firm matches. Rows give clone size only sometimes, using once, few, many, or a class for an expanded clone.

clone_size: once; j_call: TRBJ1-1; d_call: -; v_call: TRBV19; cdr3_aa: CASSMDGVTEAFF; cdr3_nt: TGTGCCAGTAGTATGGACGGAGTCACTGAAGCTTTCTTT
clone_size: -; j_call: TRBJ2-1; d_call: TRBD2; v_call: TRBV28; cdr3_aa: CASSLRLAGGQNNEQFF; cdr3_nt: TGTGCCAGCAGTTTAAGGCTAGCGGGGGGGCAAAACAATGAGCAGTTCTTC
clone_size: -; j_call: TRBJ2-5; d_call: TRBD2; v_call: TRBV6-5; cdr3_aa: CASSYGGLAQETQYF; cdr3_nt: TGTGCCAGCAGTTACGGGGGACTAGCCCAAGAGACCCAGTACTTC
clone_size: -; j_call: TRBJ2-1; d_call: TRBD1; v_call: TRBV11-3; cdr3_aa: CASSPDRGEQFF; cdr3_nt: TGTGCCAGCAGCCCTGACAGGGGTGAGCAGTTCTTC
clone_size: -; j_call: TRBJ2-1; d_call: -; v_call: TRBV6-1; cdr3_aa: CASSEGAGLGEQFF; cdr3_nt: TGTGCCAGCAGTGAAGGGGCAGGCCTAGGGGAGCAGTTCTTC
clone_size: once; j_call: TRBJ1-4; d_call: -; v_call: TRBV5-4; cdr3_aa: CASSLRDTNEKLFF; cdr3_nt: TGTGCCAGCAGCCTCCGGGACACTAATGAAAAACTGTTTTTT
clone_size: -; j_call: TRBJ2-5; d_call: -; v_call: TRBV11-1; cdr3_aa: CASSSQGGLETQYF; cdr3_nt: TGTGCCAGCAGCTCACAGGGTGGTTTAGAGACCCAGTACTTC
clone_size: -; j_call: TRBJ1-2; d_call: -; v_call: TRBV6-5; cdr3_aa: CASSREKPVYGYTF; cdr3_nt: TGTGCCAGCAGTAGGGAGAAGCCCGTGTATGGCTACACCTTC
clone_size: -; j_call: TRBJ2-1; d_call: -; v_call: TRBV2; cdr3_aa: CASSERGGMSSYNEQFF; cdr3_nt: TGTGCCAGCAGTGAGAGAGGGGGGATGAGCTCCTACAATGAGCAGTTCTTC
clone_size: -; j_call: TRBJ2-7; d_call: -; v_call: TRBV14; cdr3_aa: CASSQGGYYEQYF; cdr3_nt: TGTGCCAGCAGCCAAGGAGGGTACTACGAGCAGTACTTC
clone_size: -; j_call: TRBJ1-1; d_call: TRBD1; v_call: TRBV5-4; cdr3_aa: CASSLPTRGQGSEAFF; cdr3_nt: TGTGCCAGCAGCTTGCCTACGCGCGGACAGGGATCTGAAGCTTTCTTT
clone_size: -; j_call: TRBJ2-7; d_call: TRBD2; v_call: TRBV28; cdr3_aa: CASSSNRAGGYEQYF; cdr3_nt: TGTGCCAGCAGTTCCAACCGAGCGGGGGGGTACGAGCAGTACTTC
clone_size: -; j_call: TRBJ1-2; d_call: -; v_call: TRBV9; cdr3_aa: CASSVIEPSAYGYTF; cdr3_nt: TGTGCCAGCAGCGTCATAGAGCCGTCGGCTTATGGCTACACCTTC
clone_size: -; j_call: TRBJ1-1; d_call: -; v_call: TRBV2; cdr3_aa: CASSVRAEVQGVSEAFF; cdr3_nt: TGTGCCAGCAGTGTAAGAGCAGAAGTGCAGGGAGTCTCTGAAGCTTTCTTT
clone_size: -; j_call: TRBJ1-1; d_call: -; v_call: TRBV7-2; cdr3_aa: CASSFTGGLGAFF; cdr3_nt: TGTGCCAGCAGCTTCACGGGGGGACTGGGAGCTTTCTTT
clone_size: -; j_call: TRBJ1-4; d_call: -; v_call: TRBV7-9; cdr3_aa: CASSFLRQQINEKLFF; cdr3_nt: TGTGCCAGCAGCTTCCTAAGACAGCAAATTAATGAAAAACTGTTTTTT
clone_size: -; j_call: TRBJ2-1; d_call: TRBD1; v_call: TRBV5-1; cdr3_aa: CASSSLGQGAQGEQFF; cdr3_nt: TGCGCCAGCAGCTCCCTTGGACAGGGGGCACAGGGTGAGCAGTTCTTC
clone_size: once; j_call: TRBJ1-5; d_call: TRBD1; v_call: TRBV18; cdr3_aa: CASSLRDRGVKQPQHF; cdr3_nt: TGTGCCAGCTCACTCCGGGACAGGGGGGTGAAGCAGCCCCAGCATTTT
clone_size: -; j_call: TRBJ1-5; d_call: TRBD1; v_call: TRBV10-2; cdr3_aa: CASRVDRGGNQPQHF; cdr3_nt: TGCGCCAGCAGGGTAGACAGGGGAGGCAATCAGCCCCAGCATTTT
clone_size: once; j_call: TRBJ2-7; d_call: -; v_call: TRBV30; cdr3_aa: CAWSTPSIGAYTPYEQYF; cdr3_nt: TGTGCCTGGAGTACACCATCTATCGGAGCCTATACTCCCTACGAGCAGTACTTC
clone_size: -; j_call: TRBJ1-3; d_call: TRBD1; v_call: TRBV19; cdr3_aa: CASSPQEGAPGNTIYF; cdr3_nt: TGTGCCAGTAGCCCTCAGGAGGGGGCACCTGGAAACACCATATATTTT
clone_size: -; j_call: TRBJ1-1; d_call: -; v_call: TRBV5-1; cdr3_aa: CASSLEGNTEAFF; cdr3_nt: TGCGCCAGCAGCTTGGAGGGTAACACTGAAGCTTTCTTT
clone_size: -; j_call: TRBJ2-7; d_call: -; v_call: TRBV18; cdr3_aa: CASSPIQGPYEQYF; cdr3_nt: TGTGCCAGCTCACCCATCCAGGGCCCCTACGAGCAGTACTTC
clone_size: -; j_call: TRBJ2-3; d_call: -; v_call: TRBV6-5; cdr3_aa: CASQTSSADTQYF; cdr3_nt: TGTGCCAGCCAGACTAGTAGCGCAGATACGCAGTATTTT
clone_size: -; j_call: TRBJ1-2; d_call: TRBD1; v_call: TRBV19; cdr3_aa: CASTGGEQGYGYTF; cdr3_nt: TGTGCCAGTACCGGAGGGGAACAGGGGTATGGCTACACCTTC
clone_size: -; j_call: TRBJ1-2; d_call: -; v_call: TRBV30; cdr3_aa: CAWSIYRDDYGYTF; cdr3_nt: TGTGCCTGGAGTATATACAGGGACGACTATGGCTACACCTTC
clone_size: -; j_call: TRBJ2-1; d_call: -; v_call: TRBV5-1; cdr3_aa: CASSSPQGPYNEQFF; cdr3_nt: TGCGCCAGCAGCTCCCCGCAGGGCCCCTACAATGAGCAGTTCTTC
clone_size: -; j_call: TRBJ2-5; d_call: -; v_call: TRBV5-4; cdr3_aa: CASSSDPERETQYF; cdr3_nt: TGTGCCAGCAGCTCTGACCCGGAAAGAGAGACCCAGTACTTC
clone_size: -; j_call: TRBJ1-4; d_call: TRBD1; v_call: TRBV5-1; cdr3_aa: CASSGTGGGLNEKLFF; cdr3_nt: TGCGCCAGCAGCGGGACAGGGGGCGGCCTAAATGAAAAACTGTTTTTT
clone_size: -; j_call: TRBJ1-1; d_call: TRBD1; v_call: TRBV6-5; cdr3_aa: CASRRTGNTEAFF; cdr3_nt: TGTGCCAGCAGGAGGACAGGGAACACTGAAGCTTTCTTT
clone_size: -; j_call: TRBJ1-1; d_call: -; v_call: TRBV5-1; cdr3_aa: CASSLGGARDEAFF; cdr3_nt: TGCGCCAGCAGCTTGGGGGGGGCGAGAGATGAAGCTTTCTTT
clone_size: -; j_call: TRBJ2-2; d_call: -; v_call: TRBV5-1; cdr3_aa: CASSLSFAKNTGELFF; cdr3_nt: TGCGCCAGCAGCTTGTCATTTGCTAAGAACACCGGGGAGCTGTTTTTT
clone_size: -; j_call: TRBJ2-7; d_call: TRBD1; v_call: TRBV9; cdr3_aa: CASSTRDSKYEQYF; cdr3_nt: TGTGCCAGCAGCACCCGGGACAGTAAGTACGAGCAGTACTTC
clone_size: -; j_call: TRBJ2-7; d_call: -; v_call: TRBV7-9; cdr3_aa: CASSLDRSISYEQYF; cdr3_nt: TGTGCCAGCAGCTTGGACCGGTCAATCTCCTACGAGCAGTACTTC
clone_size: -; j_call: TRBJ1-3; d_call: -; v_call: TRBV11-2; cdr3_aa: CASSLAGIGNTIYF; cdr3_nt: TGTGCCAGCAGCTTAGCGGGCATTGGAAACACCATATATTTT
clone_size: -; j_call: TRBJ2-7; d_call: -; v_call: TRBV9; cdr3_aa: CASSTDGSPYEQYF; cdr3_nt: TGTGCCAGCAGCACCGACGGAAGCCCATACGAGCAGTACTTC
clone_size: once; j_call: TRBJ1-6; d_call: -; v_call: TRBV6-1; cdr3_aa: CASSEVRTENSPLHF; cdr3_nt: TGTGCCAGCAGTGAGGTTAGAACAGAAAATTCACCCCTCCACTTT
clone_size: -; j_call: TRBJ1-6; d_call: TRBD1; v_call: TRBV3-1/TRBV3-2; cdr3_aa: CASSQRRTGDFNSPLHF; cdr3_nt: TGTGCCAGCAGTCAAAGGAGGACAGGGGACTTTAATTCACCCCTCCACTTT
clone_size: -; j_call: TRBJ2-3; d_call: -; v_call: TRBV25-1; cdr3_aa: CASSEYTTRADTQYF; cdr3_nt: TGTGCCAGCAGTGAATACACTACCCGTGCAGATACGCAGTATTTT
clone_size: -; j_call: TRBJ1-6; d_call: TRBD1; v_call: TRBV4-1; cdr3_aa: CASSQDRFGIDRGNSPLHF; cdr3_nt: TGCGCCAGCAGCCAAGATCGGTTCGGAATAGACAGGGGCAACTCACCCCTCCACTTT
clone_size: -; j_call: TRBJ1-2; d_call: -; v_call: TRBV3-1/TRBV3-2; cdr3_aa: CASSQDRGHYGYTF; cdr3_nt: TGTGCCAGCAGCCAAGACAGGGGTCACTATGGCTACACCTTC
clone_size: -; j_call: TRBJ2-5; d_call: TRBD2; v_call: TRBV7-2; cdr3_aa: CASKMGLAGFETQYF; cdr3_nt: TGTGCCAGCAAGATGGGACTAGCGGGGTTTGAGACCCAGTACTTC
clone_size: -; j_call: TRBJ2-6; d_call: -; v_call: TRBV9; cdr3_aa: CASSVGYGSISGANVLTF; cdr3_nt: TGTGCCAGCAGCGTAGGATACGGAAGTATCTCTGGGGCCAACGTCCTGACTTTC
clone_size: -; j_call: TRBJ2-3; d_call: -; v_call: TRBV5-1; cdr3_aa: CASSSQRDTQYF; cdr3_nt: TGCGCCAGCAGCTCCCAACGGGATACGCAGTATTTT
clone_size: -; j_call: TRBJ1-2; d_call: TRBD1; v_call: TRBV18; cdr3_aa: CASSITGGGGYTF; cdr3_nt: TGTGCCAGCTCGATAACAGGGGGCGGTGGCTACACCTTC
clone_size: -; j_call: TRBJ2-7; d_call: -; v_call: TRBV5-5; cdr3_aa: CASSPLSLSYEQYF; cdr3_nt: TGTGCCAGCAGCCCCCTCAGCTTATCCTACGAGCAGTACTTC
clone_size: -; j_call: TRBJ2-7; d_call: -; v_call: TRBV5-5; cdr3_aa: CASRTPGAPYEQYF; cdr3_nt: TGTGCCAGCAGGACCCCCGGGGCCCCCTACGAGCAGTACTTC
clone_size: -; j_call: TRBJ1-2; d_call: -; v_call: TRBV30; cdr3_aa: CAWSVLGQNYGYTF; cdr3_nt: TGTGCCTGGAGCGTCCTCGGACAGAACTATGGCTACACCTTC
clone_size: -; j_call: TRBJ1-5; d_call: -; v_call: TRBV10-3; cdr3_aa: CAISEGRTDNQPQHF; cdr3_nt: TGTGCCATCAGCGAGGGACGGACAGACAATCAGCCCCAGCATTTT
clone_size: -; j_call: TRBJ2-1; d_call: TRBD2; v_call: TRBV3-1/TRBV3-2; cdr3_aa: CASSPKVWTSGSYNEQFF; cdr3_nt: TGTGCCAGCAGCCCCAAAGTGTGGACTAGCGGTTCCTACAATGAGCAGTTCTTC
clone_size: -; j_call: TRBJ1-2; d_call: TRBD1; v_call: TRBV12-5; cdr3_aa: CASGPGQGYGYTF; cdr3_nt: TGTGCTAGTGGCCCGGGACAGGGCTACGGCTACACCTTC
clone_size: -; j_call: TRBJ2-7; d_call: -; v_call: TRBV6-5; cdr3_aa: CASSPVRGAPYEQYF; cdr3_nt: TGTGCCAGCAGTCCAGTACGGGGGGCACCCTACGAGCAGTACTTC